This record looks at one TCR beta chain sequence and its context. Its target is not known. These data come from a study of T-cell memory formation after mild COVID-19. Study information: The TCR clusters were mostly specific to one donor.

Germline lookup yields CDR1 SEHNR and CDR2 FQNEAQ (reference sequence). V lost 2 bases and J 2 bases, leaving 10 bases between the germline ends. This CDR3 contains 15 residues. UMIs and sample barcodes were carried by the TCR alpha and TCR beta cDNA libraries that 5'RACE produced using constant-segment primers. TCRdb analysed the 5' RACE reads with MiXCR anew, one entry per CDR3 protein. The data show 200,000 to 250,000 distinct CDR3 sequences, 8.5% to 9.5% seen once. Overall study findings and caveats: The second-wave clones peaking on day 37 were not confirmed as SARS-CoV-2-specific.

The sequence was obtained from a man between 18 and 35 years old who had mild COVID-19 (a few samples of this study predate the infection). Cell type and time point are not known. The sequencing input was PBMCs or a T cell subset sorted from them (not recorded which). V usage is TRBV7-9 and J usage is TRBJ2-1, with D maybe TRBD1 (7 bases). The CDR3 sequence: CASSLRRGPYNEQFF. The CDR3 DNA reads TGTGCCAGCAGCTTAAGGAGGGGGCCCTACAATGAGCAGTTCTTC.